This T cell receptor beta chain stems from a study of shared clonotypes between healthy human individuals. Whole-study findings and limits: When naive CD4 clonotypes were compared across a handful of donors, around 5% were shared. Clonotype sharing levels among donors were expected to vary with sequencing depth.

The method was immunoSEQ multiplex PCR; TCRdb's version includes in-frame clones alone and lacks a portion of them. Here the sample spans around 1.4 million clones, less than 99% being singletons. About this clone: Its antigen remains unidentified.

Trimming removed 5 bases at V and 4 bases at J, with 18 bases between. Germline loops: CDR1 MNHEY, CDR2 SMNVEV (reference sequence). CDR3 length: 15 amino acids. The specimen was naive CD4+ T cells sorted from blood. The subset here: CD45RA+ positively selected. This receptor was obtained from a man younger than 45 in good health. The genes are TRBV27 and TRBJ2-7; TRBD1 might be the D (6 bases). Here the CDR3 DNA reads TGTGCCAGCAGTCCGATCTTAAGGGGGTCTTACGAGCAGTACTTC. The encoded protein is CASSPILRGSYEQYF.